These 21 T cell receptor beta chains were all obtained from the same sample, sequenced in a study of shared clonotypes between healthy human individuals. Sequencing used immunoSEQ multiplex PCR; TCRdb keeps in-frame clones, though not all of them. Found here are some 2,000,000 clones, around 95% of them singletons; the top ten hold more than 0.1%. The sequencing input was naive CD4+ T cells sorted from blood. The subset here: CD45RA+ positively selected. The origin of the receptors is a man between 18 and 35 years old in good health.

This sequence joins TRBV29-1 and TRBJ2-7; possibly TRBD1 for D (6 bases). This CDR3 has 16 amino acids. The germline V gene encodes CDR1 SQVTM and CDR2 ANQGSEA. Trimming stripped 4 bases from V and 2 bases from J, with 21 bases between. The CDR3 loop is CSVGEVARGYAYEQYF. In DNA, the CDR3 is TGCAGCGTTGGAGAGGTAGCCAGGGGTTACGCCTACGAGCAGTACTTC.

Notes on this clone: With a much larger clone just one base away, this may be a read error. The identical CDR3 is also encoded by other nucleotide sequences in the sample. The chain is built from TRBV7-9 and TRBJ1-1; maybe TRBD1 (5 bases). Trimming pared 8 bases from V and 8 bases from J, leaving 12 bases between. The length of the CDR3 is 11 residues. Germline CDR1 is SEHNR and CDR2 is FQNEAQ (reference sequence). In nucleotides, the CDR3 is TGTGCCAGCGACCGAGGGGCCGAAGCTTTCTTT. This codes for CASDRGAEAFF.

The chain is built from TRBV6-1 and TRBJ1-5; 7 bases align to TRBD1. Germline trimming cut 1 base from V and 4 bases from J; bases unmatched to any gene: 4. CDR3 size: 15 residues. Germline loops: CDR1 MNHNS, CDR2 SASEGT. CDR3 amino acids: CASSEDRGENQPQHF. CDR3 nucleotides: TGTGCCAGCAGTGAAGACAGGGGAGAGAATCAGCCCCAGCATTTT.

This clone has a single count. Other DNA sequences within the sample encode an identical CDR3. The CDR3 DNA follows: TGCGCCAGCAGCTTGCGGGGCGGGGACACAGATACGCAGTATTTT. Residues: CASSLRGGDTDTQYF. This rearrangement joins TRBV5-1 to TRBJ2-3, with a weak D call TRBD2 (6 bases). The CDR3 spans 15 residues. Germline values: CDR1 SGHRS, CDR2 YFSETQ. Trimming removed 1 base from V and 2 bases from J, with 11 bases in between.

V gene TRBV27 combines with J gene TRBJ2-7, with D maybe TRBD1 (6 bases). Trimming left V 5 bases short and J 2 bases short, with 13 bases between. The CDR3 has 14 amino acids. In germline, CDR1 is MNHEY, CDR2 SMNVEV (reference sequence). In DNA, the CDR3 is TGTGCCAGCAGTCTCCACAGGGACACCTACGAGCAGTACTTC. This codes for CASSLHRDTYEQYF.

This chain connects TRBV28 to TRBJ1-2; D gene uncertain. Deletions cut 7 bases from V and 0 bases from J, with 18 bases between. This CDR3 region has 16 residues. The germline gives CDR1 MDHEN, CDR2 SYDVKM. The CDR3 spells CASTPGVVPANYGYTF. CDR3 coding DNA: TGTGCCAGCACCCCTGGAGTAGTTCCCGCTAACTATGGCTACACCTTC.

This clone turned up a few times. Other DNA variants within this sample encode the same CDR3. This chain joins TRBV2 and TRBJ2-5; D uncertain. Trimming left V 5 bases short and J 1 base short, with 2 bases between. The germline CDR1 and CDR2 sequences are SNHLY and FYNNEI. CDR3 length: 11 amino acids. CDR3 sequence (DNA): TGTGCCAGCAGTATCCAAGAGACCCAGTACTTC. Translated: CASSIQETQYF.

The chain uses TRBV10-3 and TRBJ1-3; maybe TRBD1 (6 bases). Trimming took off 7 bases at V and 0 bases at J, with 10 bases between the two ends. The CDR3 spans 14 residues. Looked up from germline, CDR1 is ENHRY and CDR2 is SYGVKD. Here the CDR3 reads CAIKKGGSGNTIYF. CDR3 DNA sequence: TGTGCCATCAAGAAGGGGGGCTCTGGAAACACCATATATTTT.

The chain employs TRBV6-1 and TRBJ1-6; 7 nucleotides align to TRBD1. Germline-derived CDR1 and CDR2 are MNHNS and SASEGT. The CDR3 is 18 amino acids. V lost 3 bases, J lost 0 bases, and 8 bases stayed unmatched. This CDR3 is CASSERDSQSSYNSPLHF. DNA of the CDR3: TGTGCCAGCAGTGAGCGGGACAGCCAGAGCTCCTATAATTCACCCCTCCACTTT.

The V gene is TRBV7-9, the J gene TRBJ2-5, with D unclear. The CDR3 runs to 12 residues. Trimming took off 4 bases at V and 0 bases at J, with 3 bases between the two ends. Germline V gene sequence: CDR1 SEHNR, CDR2 FQNEAQ (reference sequence). The DNA for the CDR3 is TGTGCCAGCAGCTGGAACCAAGAGACCCAGTACTTC. It translates to CASSWNQETQYF.

The chain has TRBV6-1 and TRBJ2-5; D possibly matches TRBD1 or TRBD2 (5 bases each). V lost 2 bases, J lost 14 bases, and 18 bases lay in between. The CDR3 covers 13 residues. Germline V gives CDR1 MNHNS, CDR2 SASEGT. The CDR3: CASSENAGTDLYF. DNA of the CDR3: TGTGCCAGCAGTGAAAATGCCGGGACCGACCTTTACTTC.

V is TRBV7-2 and J is TRBJ1-3; D possibly corresponds to TRBD1 (6 bases). Germline CDR1 is SGHTA and CDR2 is FQGNSA. V dropped 5 bases and J dropped 2 bases, with 10 bases sitting between them. The CDR3 consists of 14 residues. The CDR3 protein is CASSTQGTGNTIYF. DNA for the CDR3: TGTGCCAGCAGCACCCAGGGGACTGGAAACACCATATATTTT.

V is TRBV2 and J is TRBJ2-7; 9 bases are shared with TRBD1. The CDR3 consists of 15 residues. The V gene's germline CDR1 is SNHLY and CDR2 FYNNEI. The ends lost 4 bases at V and 6 bases at J; junction bases unmatched: 10. CDR3 sequence reads: CASSVTRDRVGEQYF. CDR3 in DNA: TGTGCCAGCAGTGTGACACGGGACAGGGTTGGCGAGCAGTACTTC.

On this clone: No DNA is shown, since the ends of the CDR3 on it are uncertain; the CDR3 is the one TCRdb lists. Other DNA variants within this sample encode the same CDR3. The CDR3 loop is CASSSGQPQHF. The V call is TRBV19, the J call TRBJ1-5. The CDR3 contains 11 residues when both ends are counted. Looked up from germline, CDR1 is LNHDA and CDR2 is SQIVND (reference sequence).

As regards this clone: Distinct nucleotide sequences in the sample also encode this CDR3. The chain carries TRBV5-1 and TRBJ1-6; no reliable D call. Germline V CDR1 and CDR2: SGHRS, YFSETQ. V lost 0 bases, J lost 1 base, and 8 bases lay in between. This CDR3 is 16 amino acids long. The CDR3 sequence: CASSLGGSSYNSPLHF. Here the CDR3 DNA reads TGCGCCAGCAGCTTGGGAGGGAGTTCCTATAATTCACCCCTCCACTTT.

V and J are TRBV6-1 and TRBJ1-6, with 7 bases matching TRBD1. CDR3 length: 14 amino acids. V lost 5 bases to trimming and J lost 7 bases; unmatched junction nucleotides: 5. Germline V lookup: CDR1 MNHNS, CDR2 SASEGT. CDR3: CASSYGGGNSPLHF. For the CDR3, the DNA is TGTGCCAGCAGTTATGGAGGGGGCAATTCACCCCTCCACTTT.

The V call is TRBV4-3, the J call TRBJ2-7; 14 nucleotides match TRBD2. This CDR3 contains 15 residues. With V trimmed by 4 bases and J by 3 bases, 2 bases remained unmatched. Germline V gives CDR1 LGHNA, CDR2 YSLEER. This chain's CDR3 is CASSPGLAGVYEQYF. In DNA form, the CDR3 reads TGCGCCAGCAGCCCGGGACTAGCGGGAGTCTACGAGCAGTACTTC.

CDR3 protein: CASSPDGGYGYTF. The CDR3 nucleotides read TGTGCCAGCAGTCCGGACGGGGGCTATGGCTACACCTTC. This chain uses TRBV6-5 with TRBJ1-2, with TRBD1 as a possible D gene (5 bases). V lost 5 bases to trimming and J lost 4 bases, with 11 bases between them. CDR1 MNHEY and CDR2 SVGAGI come from the germline V gene. The CDR3 has 13 residues.

This sequence joins TRBV2 and TRBJ2-7; possibly TRBD1 for D (6 bases). The V gene lost 5 bases and the J gene lost 5 bases, with 10 bases spanning the gap. CDR3 size: 12 residues. The V gene's germline CDR1 is SNHLY and CDR2 FYNNEI. The CDR3 coding sequence is TGTGCCAGCAGTACAGGGTCAAACGAGCAGTACTTC. This codes for CASSTGSNEQYF.

The chain recombines TRBV28 with TRBJ2-7; no firm D call. CDR3 length equals 12 residues. In germline, CDR1 is MDHEN, CDR2 SYDVKM. Trimming removed 6 bases from V and 6 bases from J, with 12 bases in between. CDR3 nucleotides: TGTGCCAGCAGCTTACCTCGGTCCGAGCAGTACTTC. Residues: CASSLPRSEQYF.

This clone was recorded only once. A junction boundary mismatches the germline segment, possibly from a read error. The chain couples TRBV5-6 to TRBJ2-2, with TRBD1 as a possible D gene (6 bases). The length of the CDR3 is 15 residues. CDR1 and CDR2 from the germline V gene are SGHDT and YYEEEE. The CDR3: CASRWKGENTRELFF. The CDR3 coding sequence is TGTGCCAGCAGATGGAAGGGGGAAAACACCAGGGAGCTGTTTTTT.